Following are 22 T cell receptor beta chains from one sample sequenced in a study of blood T cell repertoires in COVID-19. Sequencing was performed with immunoSEQ multiplex PCR; in TCRdb, only in-frame clones are kept and a portion is missing. In the table there are fewer than 350,000 clones, around nine tenths of which are singletons. Sequencing input: PBMCs or T cells enriched from blood (not recorded which). The receptors were sampled from a woman between 25 and 40 years old who had been exposed to COVID-19.

This chain connects TRBV6-5 to TRBJ1-2; perhaps TRBD1 as D (5 bases). Germline lookup yields CDR1 MNHEY and CDR2 SVGAGI. V was clipped by 7 bases and J by 1 base, with 16 bases between them. The CDR3 is 15 amino acids. For the CDR3, the DNA is TGTGCCAGCACCCAAACCCGGGACTTTAACTATGGCTACACCTTC. Translated: CASTQTRDFNYGYTF.

The count of this clone is one. The V gene is TRBV2, the J gene TRBJ2-5, with TRBD1 as a possible D gene (7 bases). The CDR3 contains 13 residues. Trimming removed 2 bases at V and 5 bases at J, with 9 bases between. Germline assignment: CDR1 SNHLY and CDR2 FYNNEI. The CDR3 DNA reads as TGTGCCAGCAGTGAATCAGGGGGGGAGACCCAGTACTTC. Residues: CASSESGGETQYF. The whole variable domain, filled in from reference TRBV2 and TRBJ2-5, reads EPEVTQTPSHQVTQMGQEVILRCVPISNHLYFYWYRQILGQKVEFLVSFYNNEISEKSEIFDDQFSVERPDGSNFTLKIRSTKLEDSAMYFCASSESGGETQYFGPGTRLLVL.

V is TRBV18 and J is TRBJ2-7; 7 nucleotides match TRBD2. Trimming took 0 bases from V and 2 from J; bases not matched to a gene: 4. The CDR3 length is 15 residues. Germline V gene sequence: CDR1 KGHSH, CDR2 LQKENI. The CDR3 coding sequence is TGTGCCAGCTCACCACCTACGGGAGGTACCTACGAGCAGTACTTC. Protein product: CASSPPTGGTYEQYF.

Points on this clone: Other DNA variants within this sample encode the same CDR3. The chain has TRBV7-3 and TRBJ2-1; tentative D call: TRBD2 (6 bases). CDR1 and CDR2 from the germline V gene are SGHTA and FQGTGA. V was trimmed by 5 bases and J by 0 bases, leaving 14 bases between them. The CDR3 loop spans 16 amino acids. The CDR3 sequence is CASSPLSGSSYNEQFF. CDR3 nucleotide sequence: TGTGCCAGCAGCCCACTTAGCGGTAGCTCCTACAATGAGCAGTTCTTC. The complete variable domain, with remaining parts taken from reference TRBV7-3 and TRBJ2-1, reads GAGVSQTPSNKVTEKGKYVELRCDPISGHTALYWYRQSLGQGPEFLIYFQGTGAADDSGLPNDRFFAVRPEGSVSTLKIQRTERGDSAVYLCASSPLSGSSYNEQFFGPGTRLTVL.

The V and J genes are TRBV28 and TRBJ1-5, with a tentative D call TRBD1 (5 bases). Trimming pared 6 bases from V and 4 bases from J, leaving 13 bases between. This CDR3 spans 14 amino acids. Germline V gives CDR1 MDHEN, CDR2 SYDVKM. For the CDR3, the DNA is TGTGCCAGCAGCTCTGGGGGAGGGAATCAGCCCCAGCATTTT. This codes for CASSSGGGNQPQHF.

The rearrangement links TRBV28 to TRBJ1-3; D perhaps matches TRBD1 (6 bases). Germline CDR1 is MDHEN and CDR2 is SYDVKM. CDR3 length equals 14 residues. Trimming shortened V by 7 bases and J by 8 bases, and 18 bases separated the two germline ends. The CDR3: CASTGTQGRDTIYF. The CDR3 coding sequence is TGTGCCAGCACCGGGACACAAGGGAGGGACACCATATATTTT.

The genes are TRBV5-1 and TRBJ1-6; 8 bases are a match to TRBD1. The CDR3 is 18 residues long. Germline V gene sequence: CDR1 SGHRS, CDR2 YFSETQ. J lost 1 base, V lost 4 bases, and 10 bases had no gene match. CDR3 DNA: TGCGCCAGCAGCGTGGACGGGACAGGTCGGTCCTATAATTCACCCCTCCACTTT. It yields the protein CASSVDGTGRSYNSPLHF. Supplemented by reference TRBV5-1 and TRBJ1-6, the full variable domain reads KAGVTQTPRYLIKTRGQQVTLSCSPISGHRSVSWYQQTPGQGLQFLFEYFSETQRNKGNFPGRFSGRQFSNSRSEMNVSTLELGDSALYLCASSVDGTGRSYNSPLHFGNGTRLTVT.

The chain recombines TRBV7-9 with TRBJ2-7, with D possibly being TRBD2 (5 bases). Germline CDR1 SEHNR, CDR2 FQNEAQ (reference sequence). This CDR3 contains 17 residues. V was shortened by 2 bases and J by 2 bases, with 19 bases between the two germline ends. DNA for the CDR3: TGTGCCAGCAGCTTAAACCCCGGGAATTGGGCCCCCTACGAGCAGTACTTC. This encodes CASSLNPGNWAPYEQYF.

The chain recombines TRBV9 with TRBJ1-3; D gene ambiguous. The CDR3 has 18 residues. V was shortened by 7 bases and J by 6 bases, with 29 bases between the two germline ends. In germline, CDR1 is SGDLS, CDR2 YYNGEE. For the CDR3, the DNA is TGTGCCAGCGGACCACCCGTGGACTCCTCTACGGCCATAAACACCATATATTTT. This sequence encodes CASGPPVDSSTAINTIYF.

The chain is built from TRBV19 and TRBJ1-2; D not resolved. The CDR3 has 12 amino acids. Deletions cut 5 bases from V and 6 bases from J, with 10 bases between. CDR1 LNHDA and CDR2 SQIVND come from the germline V gene (reference sequence). CDR3 bases: TGTGCCAGTAGTTGGAGTTATAATGGCTACACCTTC. Residues: CASSWSYNGYTF.

This chain links TRBV14 with TRBJ2-7; TRBD2 matches 8 bases. The CDR3 consists of 14 residues. Germline V gene data show CDR1 as SGHDN and CDR2 as FVKESK. V shed 7 bases, J shed 0 bases, and the junction held 5 bases outside the gene matches. The CDR3 is CASNRTSPSYEQYF. In nucleotides, the CDR3 is TGTGCCAGCAACCGGACTAGCCCCTCCTACGAGCAGTACTTC.

The chain carries TRBV5-1 and TRBJ1-1, with TRBD1 as a possible D gene (5 bases). The CDR3 totals 16 residues. Trimming took 0 bases from V and 0 from J, leaving 12 bases between them. Germline V gene sequence: CDR1 SGHRS, CDR2 YFSETQ. As DNA, the CDR3 is TGCGCCAGCAGCTTGGGGCCAGGGCCCATGAACACTGAAGCTTTCTTT. This sequence encodes CASSLGPGPMNTEAFF.

The V gene is TRBV5-1, the J gene TRBJ1-1, with D tentatively TRBD1 (5 bases). The V gene lost 4 bases and the J gene lost 3 bases, with 22 bases spanning the gap. Germline CDR1 SGHRS, CDR2 YFSETQ. The CDR3 loop spans 17 amino acids. As DNA, the CDR3 is TGCGCCAGCAGCAGGACCCCCGGGGGAACCCGAGACACTGAAGCTTTCTTT. Encoded protein: CASSRTPGGTRDTEAFF.

The chain joins TRBV4-2 to TRBJ1-2; D is possibly TRBD1 (6 bases). CDR1 and CDR2 (germline): LGHNA, YNFKEQ. V lost 1 base to trimming and J lost 5 bases, with 17 bases between them. The CDR3 contains 16 residues. Here the CDR3 DNA reads TGTGCCAGCAGCCAAGGGCCGGGACACGTCGTATATGGCTACACCTTC. Amino acids: CASSQGPGHVVYGYTF.

This clone showed up just once. This chain connects TRBV5-5 to TRBJ1-1; D gene ambiguous. The CDR3 runs to 15 residues. The germline V gene has CDR1 SGHKS and CDR2 YYEKEE (reference sequence). Trimming shortened V by 4 bases and J by 4 bases, and 17 bases separated the two germline ends. DNA for the CDR3: TGTGCCAGCAGCCTCATAGTTGATTTGAGCACTGAAGCTTTCTTT. This codes for CASSLIVDLSTEAFF.

The chain has TRBV15 and TRBJ2-3; no clear D. The CDR3 is 17 residues long. The V gene's germline CDR1 is LNHNV and CDR2 YYDKDF (reference sequence). V shed 0 bases and J shed 2 bases, with 15 bases lying between them. DNA for the CDR3: TGTGCCACCAGCAGAGACGTCACCCAGGCATACACAGATACGCAGTATTTT. It translates to CATSRDVTQAYTDTQYF.

The chain has TRBV25-1 and TRBJ2-7, with TRBD2 matching over 10 bases. V lost 3 bases and J lost 3; bases outside the gene matches: 5. CDR1 is MGHDK, CDR2 SYGVNS, per germline. This CDR3 region has 15 residues. The CDR3 sequence is CASSEGASGSYEQYF. The CDR3, as DNA: TGTGCCAGCAGTGAGGGGGCTAGCGGGAGCTACGAGCAGTACTTC.

This clone appeared once. The chain couples TRBV5-1 to TRBJ2-1; the D gene is possibly TRBD1 (6 bases). The V end was cut by 0 bases, the J end by 6 bases, with 13 bases between. CDR3 length: 15 residues. Germline assignment: CDR1 SGHRS and CDR2 YFSETQ. CDR3 sequence (DNA): TGCGCCAGCAGCTTGGAACCACAGGGCGTCAATGAGCAGTTCTTC. As protein: CASSLEPQGVNEQFF.

This clone is a singleton in its sample. The CDR3 nucleotides read TGTGCCAGCAGCCCAATTGCACAGGGAGTAGAAAAACTGTTTTTT. Translating gives CASSPIAQGVEKLFF. The chain links TRBV9 to TRBJ1-4, with a tentative D call TRBD1 (6 bases). Between the trimmed V and J ends, which lost 4 bases and 8 bases, there was a span of 18 bases. The CDR3 runs 15 residues. In germline, CDR1 is SGDLS, CDR2 YYNGEE.

CDR3 coding DNA: TGTGCCAGCAGTGCCGCCCGGGATACGGGAGGCGATGAGCAGTTCTTC. This translates into CASSAARDTGGDEQFF. V usage is TRBV2 and J usage is TRBJ2-1; 7 bases are a match to TRBD2. The V and J ends lost 4 bases and 8 bases, in that order; junction bases with no gene match: 14. Germline V gene lookup returns CDR1 SNHLY and CDR2 FYNNEI. This CDR3 has 16 amino acids.

J is TRBJ2-2 and V is TRBV6-6; 13 nucleotides line up with TRBD2. Germline V gives CDR1 MNHNY, CDR2 SVGAGI (reference sequence). V was clipped by 6 bases and J by 7 bases; unmatched bases: 8. The CDR3 is 16 amino acids. The CDR3 spells CASRLLAGGPGGELFF. The CDR3 DNA sequence: TGTGCCAGCAGACTACTAGCGGGAGGGCCTGGCGGGGAGCTGTTTTTT.

This sequence joins TRBV12-3 or TRBV12-4 and TRBJ1-2, with D uncertain. The CDR3 length is 13 residues. V was shortened by 3 bases and J by 4 bases, with 9 bases between the two germline ends. CDR3 region: CASSFTEFYGYTF. The CDR3 bases are TGTGCCAGCAGTTTCACAGAATTCTATGGCTACACCTTC.